One T cell receptor beta chain is described in this entry. Its antigen is not known. The V gene's germline CDR1 is MNHNS and CDR2 SASEGT. The V end was cut by 4 bases, the J end by 6 bases, with 25 bases between. The CDR3 is 18 amino acids. This entry belongs to a study of shared clonotypes between healthy human individuals. Selected positively for CCR7 and CD45RO-negative, naive CD8 cells excluded terminally differentiated effector memory CD45RA+ cells. Profiled with immunoSEQ multiplex PCR; TCRdb holds only in-frame clones, not every one. The table includes 1.5 million to 2.5 million clones, approximately 94% detected once. Findings of the study overall: The sharing of 5% to 5.5% of naive CD4 clonotypes was seen across a handful of donors.

The chain joins TRBV6-1 to TRBJ2-1; D may be TRBD2 (6 bases). Sequencing was carried out using naive CD8+ T cells sorted from blood. This clonotype originated in a man aged 18 to 35 in good health. As DNA, the CDR3 is TGTGCCAGCAGTGCTAAATCCCCCCCGGGGGAAGGGATCAATGAGCAGTTCTTC. This codes for CASSAKSPPGEGINEQFF.